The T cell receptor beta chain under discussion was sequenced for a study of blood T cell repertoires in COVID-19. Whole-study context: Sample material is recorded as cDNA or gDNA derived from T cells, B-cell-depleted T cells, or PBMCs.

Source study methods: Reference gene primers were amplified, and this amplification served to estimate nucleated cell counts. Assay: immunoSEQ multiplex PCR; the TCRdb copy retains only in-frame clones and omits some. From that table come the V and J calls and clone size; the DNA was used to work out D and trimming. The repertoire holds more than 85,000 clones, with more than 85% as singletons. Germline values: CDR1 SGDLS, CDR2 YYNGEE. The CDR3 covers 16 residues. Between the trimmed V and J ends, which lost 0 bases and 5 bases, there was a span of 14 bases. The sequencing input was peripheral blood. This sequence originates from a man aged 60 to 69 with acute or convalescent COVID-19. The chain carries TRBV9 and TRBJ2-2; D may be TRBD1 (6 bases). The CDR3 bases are TGTGCCAGCAGCGTAGGAGGAAAAGGGGGAACCGGGGAGCTGTTTTTT. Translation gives CASSVGGKGGTGELFF.